Presented here are 27 T cell receptor beta chains from one specimen sequenced in a study of T cell responses to AZD1222 COVID-19 vaccine listed by TCRdb under 2021. The receptor library was made with the immunoSEQ multiplex PCR assay. TCRdb took this table from immuneACCESS and kept in-frame rearrangements with V and J called. Such tables lack part of the clones; where checked against another copy, unresolved V genes explain under half of the gap, and the rest is unexplained. The sample contains 100,000 or so clones, about 83% of them found a single time. Of the sample, 3.3% falls within the top ten clones. In the paper's terms, the time point label means: baseline before first vaccination. The specimen was peripheral blood, collected on day 0 of AZD1222 vaccination. The receptors originated from an adult in good health.

The chain recombines TRBV3-1 (or the pseudogene TRBV3-2) with TRBJ1-4; 8 bases fit TRBD1. The CDR3 has 16 amino acids. V trimming: 2 bases; J trimming: 7 bases; junction bases outside the gene matches: 9. In germline, CDR1 is LGHDT, CDR2 YNNKEL (reference sequence). The chain's CDR3 is CASSQPDRGGGEKLFF. CDR3 bases: TGTGCCAGCAGCCAACCAGACAGGGGAGGCGGTGAAAAACTGTTTTTT.

This clone is a singleton in its sample. The chain uses TRBV11-2 and TRBJ1-2; D is unresolved. Germline CDR1 SGHAT, CDR2 FQNNGV. V was pared by 1 base and J by 3 bases, with 6 bases between. The CDR3 has 13 amino acids. The CDR3 DNA sequence: TGTGCCAGCAGCTTAGGGGTGGACTATGGCTACACCTTC. Protein sequence: CASSLGVDYGYTF.

The rearrangement uses TRBV18 and TRBJ2-1; 9 bases are shared with TRBD2. Germline V CDR1 and CDR2: KGHSH, LQKENI. V was clipped by 1 base and J by 5 bases; unmatched bases: 3. The length of the CDR3 is 15 residues. The CDR3, as DNA: TGTGCCAGCTCACCACAGGGCGGGGGGGACAATGAGCAGTTCTTC. It codes for CASSPQGGGDNEQFF.

The genes are TRBV5-6 and TRBJ2-2; 9 nucleotides match TRBD2. CDR1 and CDR2 from the germline V gene are SGHDT and YYEEEE. Trimming took 3 bases from V and 4 from J; bases not matched to a gene: 10. This CDR3 is 17 amino acids long. CDR3 sequence reads: CASSSSGRGGRTGELFF. The DNA of the CDR3 is TGTGCCAGCAGCTCCTCTGGGCGGGGGGGCCGCACCGGGGAGCTGTTTTTT.

The rearrangement joins TRBV7-9 to TRBJ1-5; D is ambiguous. CDR1 is SEHNR and CDR2 is FQNEAQ in the germline V gene (reference sequence). Trimming pared 3 bases from V and 4 bases from J, leaving 4 bases between. The CDR3 is made up of 12 amino acids. CDR3 amino acids: CASSFSNQPQHF. DNA for the CDR3: TGTGCCAGCAGCTTTAGTAATCAGCCCCAGCATTTT. Drawing the rest from reference TRBV7-9 and TRBJ1-5, the complete variable domain is DTGVSQNPRHKITKRGQNVTFRCDPISEHNRLYWYRQTLGQGPEFLTYFQNEAQLEKSRLLSDRFSAERPKGSFSTLEIQRTEQGDSAMYLCASSFSNQPQHFGDGTRLSIL.

This clone was seen a single time. This sequence joins TRBV18 and TRBJ2-7, with a weak D call TRBD2 (5 bases). This CDR3 contains 11 residues. Germline CDR1 and CDR2: KGHSH and LQKENI. The V and J ends lost 6 bases and 6 bases respectively, with 9 bases between them. The CDR3 region has the DNA TGTGCCAGCTCCGAGGCGGGCGAGCAGTACTTC. This translates into CASSEAGEQYF. Filled out from reference TRBV18 and TRBJ2-7, the complete variable domain reads NAGVMQNPRHLVRRRGQEARLRCSPMKGHSHVYWYRQLPEEGLKFMVYLQKENIIDESGMPKERFSAEFPKEGPSILRIQQVVRGDSAAYFCASSEAGEQYFGPGTRLTVT.

In its sample, this clone was seen a few times. The chain recombines TRBV19 with TRBJ1-6; D might be TRBD1 (5 bases). Trimming removed 7 bases from V and 7 bases from J, with 17 bases in between. CDR1 and CDR2 from the germline V gene are LNHDA and SQIVND (reference sequence). The CDR3 consists of 15 residues. CDR3 bases: TGTGCCAGTACGTCGCAGGGCGGACTGAATTCACCCCTCCACTTT. This translates into CASTSQGGLNSPLHF.

The chain joins TRBV7-8 to TRBJ2-7, with TRBD1 identical over 7 bases. Germline V gene data show CDR1 as SGHVS and CDR2 as FQNEAQ. V lost 6 bases, J lost 1 base, and 9 bases stayed unmatched. This CDR3 comprises 15 residues. CDR3 sequence: CASSPTGAGSYEQYF. The CDR3 nucleotides are TGTGCCAGCAGTCCTACAGGGGCCGGGTCCTACGAGCAGTACTTC.

The V and J genes are TRBV2 and TRBJ2-7; 7 bases line up with TRBD1. Trimming cost V 6 bases and J 5 bases; bases outside gene matches: 7. The CDR3 is made up of 13 amino acids. Germline assignment: CDR1 SNHLY and CDR2 FYNNEI. The CDR3 nucleotides are TGTGCCAGCAGGTCGACAGGGCGGAACGAGCAGTACTTC. This codes for CASRSTGRNEQYF.

The rearrangement uses TRBV4-2 and TRBJ1-5; D gene ambiguous. The germline gives CDR1 LGHNA, CDR2 YNFKEQ. This CDR3 spans 15 amino acids. Trimming removed 0 bases from V and 6 bases from J, with 12 bases in between. CDR3 sequence reads: CASSQDTSRGQPQHF. The CDR3 DNA reads as TGTGCCAGCAGCCAAGATACCTCGCGCGGTCAGCCCCAGCATTTT.

The chain joins TRBV9 to TRBJ1-5; D is uncertain. The CDR3 consists of 13 residues. Germline lookup yields CDR1 SGDLS and CDR2 YYNGEE. Deletions cut 4 bases from V and 6 bases from J, with 11 bases between. The CDR3 loop reads CASSPHSSQPQHF. CDR3 bases: TGTGCCAGCAGCCCGCACAGTTCTCAGCCCCAGCATTTT.

The CDR3 nucleotides are TGTGCCAGCAGCGGCGGGGCGGGGCCTCAAGAGACCCAGTACTTC. Its protein is CASSGGAGPQETQYF. The chain has TRBV7-3 and TRBJ2-5; maybe TRBD2 (6 bases). The V end was cut by 5 bases, the J end by 2 bases, with 15 bases between. The length of the CDR3 is 15 residues. The germline gives CDR1 SGHTA, CDR2 FQGTGA.

This chain connects TRBV5-4 to TRBJ1-1; 10 positions match TRBD1. J lost 3 bases, V lost 4 bases, and 6 bases had no gene match. CDR3 length equals 15 residues. CDR1 SGHNT and CDR2 YYREEE come from the germline V gene (reference sequence). The CDR3 is CASSLLGQGYTEAFF. Written as DNA, the CDR3 is TGTGCCAGCAGCCTTTTGGGACAGGGGTACACTGAAGCTTTCTTT. The full variable domain, in which reference TRBV5-4 and TRBJ1-1 provide the parts outside the CDR3, is ETGVTQSPTHLIKTRGQQVTLRCSSQSGHNTVSWYQQALGQGPQFIFQYYREEENGRGNFPPRFSGLQFPNYSSELNVNALELDDSALYLCASSLLGQGYTEAFFGQGTRLTVV.

The V call is TRBV28, the J call TRBJ2-5; D is unclear. The CDR3 runs to 11 residues. Germline lookup yields CDR1 MDHEN and CDR2 SYDVKM. V shed 4 bases and J shed 7 bases, with 7 bases lying between them. CDR3 sequence: CASSSLRTQYF. CDR3 in DNA: TGTGCCAGCAGTTCCCTTCGGACCCAGTACTTC.

The chain recombines TRBV7-6 with TRBJ2-3; TRBD2 agrees at 12 bases. J was trimmed by 4 bases and V by 4 bases; bases with no gene match: 3. CDR1 is SGHVS and CDR2 is FNYEAQ in the germline V gene. The CDR3 sequence is 15 residues long. The CDR3 reads CASSSGTSGPDTQYF. CDR3 nucleotide sequence: TGTGCCAGCAGCTCGGGGACTAGCGGGCCAGATACGCAGTATTTT.

This clone was detected a few times. V usage is TRBV5-5 and J usage is TRBJ2-7; D remains ambiguous. V lost 4 bases and J 0 bases, leaving 11 bases between the germline ends. Germline CDR1 reads SGHKS; CDR2 reads YYEKEE (reference sequence). The CDR3 spans 14 residues. In DNA form, the CDR3 reads TGTGCCAGCAGCCCCGCGGTTAGCTCCTACGAGCAGTACTTC. It is translated as CASSPAVSSYEQYF. Variable domain in full (rest from reference TRBV5-5 and TRBJ2-7): DAGVTQSPTHLIKTRGQQVTLRCSPISGHKSVSWYQQVLGQGPQFIFQYYEKEERGRGNFPDRFSARQFPNYSSELNVNALLLGDSALYLCASSPAVSSYEQYFGPGTRLTVT.

This clone was detected a few times. This sequence joins TRBV5-5 and TRBJ2-7; D assignment may be TRBD1 or TRBD2 (5 bases each). This CDR3 has 16 residues. The V gene's germline CDR1 is SGHKS and CDR2 YYEKEE (reference sequence). Trimming removed 1 base from V and 6 bases from J, with 20 bases in between. The CDR3 sequence: CASSLMVGTLQGEQYF. The CDR3 DNA reads as TGTGCCAGCAGCTTGATGGTCGGGACCTTACAAGGCGAGCAGTACTTC. The variable domain in full, completed from reference TRBV5-5 and TRBJ2-7, reads DAGVTQSPTHLIKTRGQQVTLRCSPISGHKSVSWYQQVLGQGPQFIFQYYEKEERGRGNFPDRFSARQFPNYSSELNVNALLLGDSALYLCASSLMVGTLQGEQYFGPGTRLTVT.

V usage is TRBV7-2 and J usage is TRBJ2-3; D remains unclear. V was trimmed by 1 base and J by 4 bases, leaving 6 bases between them. This CDR3 is built from 13 residues. Germline V lookup: CDR1 SGHTA, CDR2 FQGNSA. The DNA of the CDR3 is TGTGCCAGCAGCTTAGTGTTTTCAGATACGCAGTATTTT. Protein product: CASSLVFSDTQYF.

J is TRBJ1-5 and V is TRBV6-2 or TRBV6-3, with D tentatively TRBD1 (6 bases). Trimming cost V 1 base and J 6 bases, with 10 bases left between them. Germline V gives CDR1 MNHEY, CDR2 SVGEGT. The CDR3 consists of 14 residues. The CDR3 DNA reads as TGTGCCAGCAGTTACTTGACAGGTGGTCAGCCCCAGCATTTT. Its translation is CASSYLTGGQPQHF.

This clone was picked up one time. This chain links TRBV7-2 with TRBJ2-2; tentative D call: TRBD2 (5 bases). This CDR3 region has 15 residues. Germline CDR1 and CDR2: SGHTA and FQGNSA. V lost 3 bases, J lost 4 bases, and 12 bases lay in between. The CDR3 nucleotides read TGTGCCAGCAGCTTTAGAGGGTCGGGCACCGGGGAGCTGTTTTTT. Protein: CASSFRGSGTGELFF.

V gene TRBV7-3 combines with J gene TRBJ2-1, with TRBD2 matching over 13 bases. The CDR3 sequence is 17 residues long. The trim removed 4 bases at V and 6 bases at J, leaving 9 bases unmatched. Germline loops: CDR1 SGHTA, CDR2 FQGTGA. CDR3 in DNA: TGTGCCAGCAGCTCAGGGGGACTAGCGGGGTTTCGCAATGAGCAGTTCTTC. Translation: CASSSGGLAGFRNEQFF.

The chain uses TRBV15 and TRBJ1-2, with TRBD1 identical over 8 bases. Germline-derived CDR1 and CDR2 are LNHNV and YYDKDF (reference sequence). This CDR3 has 16 residues. V was pared by 2 bases and J by 4 bases, with 9 bases of the junction left unmatched. CDR3 sequence reads: CATSRRRSGGGYGYTF. In DNA, the CDR3 is TGTGCCACCAGCAGAAGGAGGTCAGGGGGCGGCTATGGCTACACCTTC.

Written as DNA, the CDR3 is TGTGCCAGCAGCTCAAGCGGGGGTGGCACAGATACGCAGTATTTT. Its translation is CASSSSGGGTDTQYF. V is TRBV6-6 and J is TRBJ2-3; 8 bases agree with TRBD2. V shed 6 bases, J shed 1 base, and the junction held 6 bases outside the gene matches. The CDR3 is 15 amino acids. CDR1 and CDR2 (germline): MNHNY, SVGAGI (reference sequence).

The chain carries TRBV11-2 and TRBJ2-7, with TRBD1 matching 9 bases. V shed 5 bases, J shed 2 bases, and the junction held 4 bases outside the gene matches. The germline V gene encodes CDR1 SGHAT and CDR2 FQNNGV. This CDR3 comprises 14 residues. The CDR3 DNA reads as TGTGCCAGCAGCATGAACAGGGGGCCCTACGAGCAGTACTTC. This encodes CASSMNRGPYEQYF.

CDR3 in amino acids: CASSLISQETQYF. As DNA, the CDR3 is TGTGCCAGCAGCTTAATAAGTCAAGAGACCCAGTACTTC. The rearrangement joins TRBV7-2 to TRBJ2-5; D unclear. Trimming left V 2 bases short and J 2 bases short, with 6 bases between. CDR1 is SGHTA, CDR2 FQGNSA, per germline. The CDR3 contains 13 residues.

The chain is built from TRBV6-2 or TRBV6-3 and TRBJ1-3; D remains unclear. The CDR3 spans 15 residues. Trimming removed 4 bases from V and 0 bases from J, with 10 bases in between. CDR1 and CDR2 from the germline V gene are MNHEY and SVGEGT. CDR3 in amino acids: CASSFLPSSGNTIYF. The CDR3 region has the DNA TGTGCCAGCAGTTTTCTTCCGAGCTCTGGAAACACCATATATTTT.

V usage is TRBV14 and J usage is TRBJ2-5; D may correspond to TRBD1 or TRBD2 (6 bases each). Looked up from germline, CDR1 is SGHDN and CDR2 is FVKESK. Trimming shortened V by 3 bases and J by 2 bases, and 19 bases separated the two germline ends. This CDR3 comprises 17 residues. The CDR3 protein is CASSQHLGGPTQETQYF. CDR3 DNA: TGTGCCAGCAGCCAGCACCTCGGGGGCCCCACGCAAGAGACCCAGTACTTC.